This TCR beta chain stems from a study of CD8+ T cells in alopecia areata. Study-level background: Twice a day, 5 to 10 mg of oral tofacitinib was administered to treated patients. General study points: Normal scalp had lower clonality than lesional scalp, with alopecia totalis/universalis lesions showing this most strongly. Scalp sample data also include resident alphabeta T cells from normal skin.

Germline lookup yields CDR1 GTSNPN and CDR2 SVGIG (reference sequence). Trimming removed 4 bases from V and 10 bases from J; junction bases left unmatched: 12. CDR3 length: 14 amino acids. With respect to this clone: The target antigen is unknown.

Reverse transcription of extracted RNA yielded cDNA, which provided the sequencing template. Profiling relied on immunoSEQ multiplex PCR, and the TCRdb table lists in-frame clones only, not all of them. The top ten hold around 0.44% of the sample, which has 200,000 to 250,000 clones, about three fifths seen once. Peripheral blood and lesional scalp punch biopsies came from alopecia areata patients. The rearrangement uses TRBV30 and TRBJ2-1; 8 bases line up with TRBD2. The sequence derives from a human donor with alopecia areata. Source: CD4+ T cells sorted from blood, taken at week 0. CDR3 DNA sequence: TGTGCCTGGAATCGGCGGGAGGCCCTTTCAGAGCAGTTCTTC. The encoded protein is CAWNRREALSEQFF.